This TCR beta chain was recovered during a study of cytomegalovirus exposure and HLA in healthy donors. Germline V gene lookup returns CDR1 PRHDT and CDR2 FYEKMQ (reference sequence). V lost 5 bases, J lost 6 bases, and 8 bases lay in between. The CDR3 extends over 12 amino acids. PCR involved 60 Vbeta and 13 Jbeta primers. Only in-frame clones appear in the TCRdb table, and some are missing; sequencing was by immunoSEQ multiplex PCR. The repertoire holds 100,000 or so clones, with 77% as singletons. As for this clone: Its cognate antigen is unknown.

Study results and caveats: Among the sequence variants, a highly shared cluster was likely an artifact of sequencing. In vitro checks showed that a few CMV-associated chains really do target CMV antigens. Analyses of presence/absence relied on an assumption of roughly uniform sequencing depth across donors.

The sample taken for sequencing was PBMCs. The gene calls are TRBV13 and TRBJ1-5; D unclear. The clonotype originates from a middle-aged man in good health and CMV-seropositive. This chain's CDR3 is CASSPRSQPQHF. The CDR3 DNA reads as TGTGCCAGCAGCCCAAGGAGTCAGCCCCAGCATTTT.